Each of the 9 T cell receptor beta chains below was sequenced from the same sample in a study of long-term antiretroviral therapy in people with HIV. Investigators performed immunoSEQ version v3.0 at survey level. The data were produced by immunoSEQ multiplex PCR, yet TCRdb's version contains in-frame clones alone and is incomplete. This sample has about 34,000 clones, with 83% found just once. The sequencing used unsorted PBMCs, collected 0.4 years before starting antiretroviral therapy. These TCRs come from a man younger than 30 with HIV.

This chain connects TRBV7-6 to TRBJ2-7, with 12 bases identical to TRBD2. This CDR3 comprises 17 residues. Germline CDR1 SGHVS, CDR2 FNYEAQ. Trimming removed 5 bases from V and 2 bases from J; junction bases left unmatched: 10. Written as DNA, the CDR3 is TGTGCCAGCAGCCCGACTTTCCGACTAGCGGGAGCCTACGAGCAGTACTTC. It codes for CASSPTFRLAGAYEQYF.

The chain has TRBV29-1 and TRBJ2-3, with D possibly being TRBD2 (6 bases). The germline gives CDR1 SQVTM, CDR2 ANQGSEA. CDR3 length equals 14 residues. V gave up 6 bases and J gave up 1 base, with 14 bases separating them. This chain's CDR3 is CSVLVGGRTDTQYF. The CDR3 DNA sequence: TGCAGCGTCCTAGTCGGGGGTCGCACAGATACGCAGTATTTT.

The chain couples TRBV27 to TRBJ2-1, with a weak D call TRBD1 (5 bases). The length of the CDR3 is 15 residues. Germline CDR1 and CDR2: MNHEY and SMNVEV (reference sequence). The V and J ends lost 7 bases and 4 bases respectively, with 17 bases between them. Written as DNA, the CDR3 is TGTGCCAGCACCCAGGGCAGGGATCTTTACAATGAGCAGTTCTTC. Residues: CASTQGRDLYNEQFF.

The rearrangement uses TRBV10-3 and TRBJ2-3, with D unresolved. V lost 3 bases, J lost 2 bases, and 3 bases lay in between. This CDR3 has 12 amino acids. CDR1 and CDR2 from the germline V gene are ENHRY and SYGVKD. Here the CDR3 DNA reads TGTGCCATCAGTGACTTCACAGATACGCAGTATTTT. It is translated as CAISDFTDTQYF.

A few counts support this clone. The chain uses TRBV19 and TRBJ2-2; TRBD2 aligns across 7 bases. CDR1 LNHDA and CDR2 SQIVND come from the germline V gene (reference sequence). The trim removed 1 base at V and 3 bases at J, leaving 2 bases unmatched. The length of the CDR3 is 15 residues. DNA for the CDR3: TGTGCCAGTAGTATAGGAGCGGGGTACACCGGGGAGCTGTTTTTT. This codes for CASSIGAGYTGELFF.

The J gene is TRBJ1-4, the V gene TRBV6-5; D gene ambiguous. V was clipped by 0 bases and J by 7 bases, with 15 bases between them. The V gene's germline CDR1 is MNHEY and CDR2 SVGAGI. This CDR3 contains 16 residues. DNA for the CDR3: TGTGCCAGCAGTTACTCATTCCGATTGGGCAGTGAAAAACTGTTTTTT. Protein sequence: CASSYSFRLGSEKLFF.

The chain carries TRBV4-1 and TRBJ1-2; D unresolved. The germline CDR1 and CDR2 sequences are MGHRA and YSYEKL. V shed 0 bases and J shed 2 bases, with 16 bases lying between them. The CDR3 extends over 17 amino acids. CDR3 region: CASSQEVGEIINYGYTF. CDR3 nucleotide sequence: TGCGCCAGCAGCCAAGAGGTCGGGGAAATCATAAACTATGGCTACACCTTC.

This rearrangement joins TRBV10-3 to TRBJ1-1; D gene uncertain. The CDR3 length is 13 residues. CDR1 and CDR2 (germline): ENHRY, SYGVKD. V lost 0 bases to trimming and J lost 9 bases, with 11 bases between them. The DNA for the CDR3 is TGTGCCATCAGTGAGTCGAACGTACGGCAAGCTTTCTTT. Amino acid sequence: CAISESNVRQAFF.

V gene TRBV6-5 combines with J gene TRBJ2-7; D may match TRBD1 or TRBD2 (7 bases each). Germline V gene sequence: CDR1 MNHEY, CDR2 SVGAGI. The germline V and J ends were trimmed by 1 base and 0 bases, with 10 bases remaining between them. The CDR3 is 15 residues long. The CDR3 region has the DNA TGTGCCAGCAGTTACTTCAGGGGGGGCTCCTACGAGCAGTACTTC. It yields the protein CASSYFRGGSYEQYF.